This TCR beta chain was recorded in a study of shared clonotypes between healthy human individuals (dated by TCRdb to about 2020). As for the study more broadly: The cohort comprised two women and a few men aged 18 to 49 years. Between about 0.94 and 8.9 billion PBMCs per donor were obtained by leukapheresis. Blood TCR repertoires of roughly five healthy adults were deeply sequenced to estimate repertoire size and the extent of clonotype sharing between individuals. Different laboratories and diverse techniques were used to prepare libraries and sequence TCR repertoires, to increase sequencing depth and limit assay-specific biases. Broader findings and caveats from the paper: Because the study included a small number of donors, the genetic and exposure-history diversity represented was limited. Pairwise subsampling indicated that sequencing depth was expected to affect the degree of clonotype sharing among donors. Only blood was sampled, and tissue TCR repertoires likely differ from those in blood.

Worth noting for this clone: What antigen it recognizes has not been identified. Base qualities are not at hand, and no much larger clone is one base apart.

The donors were healthy, HIV-negative adults who had no recently reported acute infections or vaccinations. Every donor was a Caucasian adult residing in Nashville, Tennessee, USA. In the unsorted samples, some 100 million PBMCs were counted, and genomic DNA was extracted using the QIAamp DNA Blood Mini kit. Blood was collected by leukapheresis, and PBMCs were isolated by Ficoll-Histopaque density gradient centrifugation and then cryopreserved in liquid nitrogen vapor phase. There are 11 amino acids in the CDR3, from cysteine to phenylalanine inclusive. The read is trimmed to its CDR3 DNA, 33 bases read in frame from base 1. The germline V gene encodes CDR1 DFQATT and CDR2 SNEGSKA (reference sequence). The junction carries 10 bases between V and J, which are trimmed by 6 bases and 5 bases respectively. Using the deep immunoSEQ assay, multiplex PCR amplified TCR CDR3 regions from genomic DNA. Genomic DNA extracted from each cell subset was distributed evenly over all wells of several immunoSEQ 96-well plates, and each plate served as one replicate. Each replicate PCR for unsorted PBMC received 300 to 350 ng genomic DNA, equal to about 30,000 T cell genomes. Genomic DNA from unsorted PBMC was sequenced over ten immunoSEQ deep assay plates. Purified libraries were measured with a Qubit 3.0 fluorometer, size-checked on a Bioanalyzer 2100, and measured again with the KAPA Library Quantification kit. Every immunoSEQ 96-well plate was sequenced on a dedicated single-read 150-cycle Illumina NextSeq 550 flow cell. In the paper's pipeline: Because the immunoSEQ output held only junctional sequences and lacked quality scores, the filtering could not match the filtering applied to full-length reads. Sequences were annotated with PyIR, a Python wrapper for IgBLAST v1.9, and V/J genes and CDR3 were assigned using IMGT germline references. Reads with weak V/J assignments (E-value above 1e-6), missing CDR3, stop codons, out-of-frame junctions, or ambiguous translated residues were removed. A V3J clonotype was defined by an identical inferred V gene, J gene, and CDR3 amino acid sequence. Percentage overlap between repertoires was calculated by dividing the number of shared unique clonotypes by the size of the smaller repertoire. Three approaches were used to assess repertoire richness: RTK rarefaction, the Chao1 estimator, and Recon v2.1 estimates of unobserved clonotypes. The immuneACCESS repertoire file appears here via TCRdb, limited to in-frame rearrangements. These files lack a portion of the clones; in checked studies, under half of the deficit traces to unresolved V genes, and the cause of the others is not known. The V and J calls and clone size are taken from that table; D and trimming were inferred from the DNA. The sample records fewer than 600,000 clones, about 80% of which are singletons. The ten largest account for 12% of the sample.

The receptor was derived from a woman aged 40 to 50 in good health. Some clones in this sample may be carry-over from other donors' samples. Here the chain combines TRBV20-1 and TRBJ2-5; the D gene is unclear. Sequenced material: PBMCs. The CDR3 loop reads CSAMLGETQYF. The DNA sequence is given as TGCAGTGCGATGCTAGGGGAGACCCAGTACTTC.